These 28 T cell receptor beta chains originate from one sample sequenced in a study of blood T cell repertoires in COVID-19. TCRdb's table, derived via immunoSEQ multiplex PCR, lists solely in-frame clones and lacks some. The top ten hold roughly an eighth of the sample, which has hundreds of thousands of clones, more than 75% seen once. The sample comprised peripheral blood. All receptors derive from a woman aged 55-70 years with active or convalescent COVID-19.

CDR3 nucleotides: TGCGCCAGCAGCTTGGCCGGGAGCCCGGCAAGTTCACCCCTCCACTTT. This sequence encodes CASSLAGSPASSPLHF. The chain uses TRBV5-1 and TRBJ1-6; D remains ambiguous. Germline values: CDR1 SGHRS, CDR2 YFSETQ. The V end was cut by 0 bases, the J end by 9 bases, with 16 bases between. This CDR3 is built from 16 residues.

The CDR3 region has the DNA TGTGCCAGCAGCCCAGGGTTGCGGGGGGGCATGTATACGCAGTATTTT. This translates into CASSPGLRGGMYTQYF. The gene calls are TRBV7-2 and TRBJ2-3; 9 bases map to TRBD2. V lost 5 bases to trimming and J lost 7 bases; unmatched junction nucleotides: 13. Per the germline V gene, CDR1 is SGHTA and CDR2 is FQGNSA. CDR3 length: 16 amino acids.

This chain links TRBV3-1 (or the pseudogene TRBV3-2) with TRBJ1-4, with 9 bases that match TRBD1. The CDR3 spans 15 residues. Germline CDR1 LGHDT, CDR2 YNNKEL (reference sequence). V shed 4 bases, J shed 7 bases, and the junction held 7 bases outside the gene matches. The CDR3 DNA reads as TGTGCCAGCAGCCCCTACAGGGGGCAGGGTGAAAAACTGTTTTTT. Protein: CASSPYRGQGEKLFF.

The CDR3 DNA reads TGTGCCAGCAGCCAAGATGGGGCAGGGGTGATAGGGGAAAAACTGTTTTTT. Encoded protein: CASSQDGAGVIGEKLFF. The J gene is TRBJ1-4, the V gene TRBV4-2, with a possible D match to TRBD1 (6 bases). V was shortened by 0 bases and J by 8 bases, with 19 bases between the two germline ends. Germline assignment: CDR1 LGHNA and CDR2 YNFKEQ. This CDR3 comprises 17 residues.

V usage is TRBV5-1 and J usage is TRBJ1-5, with a possible D match to TRBD1 (6 bases). Germline CDR1 SGHRS, CDR2 YFSETQ. The germline V and J ends were trimmed by 0 bases and 4 bases, with 8 bases remaining between them. The length of the CDR3 is 14 residues. DNA for the CDR3: TGCGCCAGCAGCTTGGGGACAGAGAATCAGCCCCAGCATTTT. This encodes CASSLGTENQPQHF.

The chain has TRBV9 and TRBJ1-2; a weak D match, TRBD1 (5 bases). There are 13 residues in the CDR3. V dropped 3 bases and J dropped 2 bases, with 8 bases sitting between them. CDR1 is SGDLS and CDR2 is YYNGEE in the germline V gene. The DNA of the CDR3 is TGTGCCAGCAGCGGGGGCCGGAACTATGGCTACACCTTC. Translated: CASSGGRNYGYTF.

This chain links TRBV7-9 with TRBJ1-1, with TRBD1 identical over 10 bases. Germline V CDR1 and CDR2: SEHNR, FQNEAQ (reference sequence). The V gene end was trimmed by 5 bases and the J gene end by 3 bases; junction bases not matched to a gene: 9. CDR3 size: 16 residues. CDR3 DNA: TGTGCCAGCAGCCATGAGCCGGGACAGGGGTACACTGAAGCTTTCTTT. Protein: CASSHEPGQGYTEAFF.

The chain carries TRBV5-1 and TRBJ2-7; 8 bases align to TRBD1. The CDR3 has 15 amino acids. V was clipped by 4 bases and J by 5 bases; unmatched bases: 11. In germline, CDR1 is SGHRS, CDR2 YFSETQ. The CDR3 region has the DNA TGCGCCAGCAGCAGAGGACAGGGATGGACCGACGAGCAGTACTTC. Protein product: CASSRGQGWTDEQYF. Together with reference TRBV5-1 and TRBJ2-7, the CDR3 gives the full variable domain: KAGVTQTPRYLIKTRGQQVTLSCSPISGHRSVSWYQQTPGQGLQFLFEYFSETQRNKGNFPGRFSGRQFSNSRSEMNVSTLELGDSALYLCASSRGQGWTDEQYFGPGTRLTVT.

For the CDR3, the DNA is TGTGCCAGCAGCTTGATAGCGGGGGGGCCTTATGAGCAGTTCTTC. Protein sequence: CASSLIAGGPYEQFF. This chain connects TRBV5-8 to TRBJ2-1; 11 bases map to TRBD2. After removal of 1 base from V and 8 bases from J, the junction contained 5 bases not matched to a gene. CDR1 SGHTS and CDR2 YDEGEE come from the germline V gene. The CDR3 extends over 15 amino acids.

The rearrangement links TRBV5-4 to TRBJ2-4; 8 nucleotides agree with TRBD1. This CDR3 region has 13 residues. The J segment lost 6 bases and the V segment lost 6 bases, leaving 5 bases of the junction unmatched. Germline CDR1 SGHNT, CDR2 YYREEE (reference sequence). CDR3 DNA sequence: TGTGCCAGCACCATACAGGGGGGAAACATTCAGTACTTC. It encodes CASTIQGGNIQYF. Supplemented by reference TRBV5-4 and TRBJ2-4, the full variable domain reads ETGVTQSPTHLIKTRGQQVTLRCSSQSGHNTVSWYQQALGQGPQFIFQYYREEENGRGNFPPRFSGLQFPNYSSELNVNALELDDSALYLCASTIQGGNIQYFGAGTRLSVL.

The J gene is TRBJ2-2, the V gene TRBV30, with D tentatively TRBD1 (6 bases). Deletions cut 5 bases from V and 4 bases from J, with 11 bases between. The CDR3 consists of 13 residues. Germline V lookup: CDR1 GTSNPN, CDR2 SVGIG (reference sequence). For the CDR3, the DNA is TGTGCCTGGGGCCGAGGGGGCACCGGGGAGCTGTTTTTT. Translation: CAWGRGGTGELFF.

The chain joins TRBV19 to TRBJ2-3; 8 nucleotides line up with TRBD1. Germline values: CDR1 LNHDA, CDR2 SQIVND (reference sequence). After removal of 4 bases from V and 8 bases from J, the junction contained 5 bases not matched to a gene. The CDR3 consists of 13 residues. CDR3 nucleotide sequence: TGTGCCAGTAGTAGGGACAGGTTTTCTACGCAGTATTTT. Amino acids: CASSRDRFSTQYF.

The V gene is TRBV7-2, the J gene TRBJ2-3, with 7 bases matching TRBD2. Looked up from germline, CDR1 is SGHTA and CDR2 is FQGNSA. The CDR3 contains 16 residues. Trimming at V came to 1 base and at J to 7 bases, leaving 11 bases not matched to a gene. The chain's CDR3 is CASSLVASGVINTQYF. CDR3 sequence (DNA): TGTGCCAGCAGCTTAGTGGCCAGCGGGGTCATCAATACGCAGTATTTT.

The chain employs TRBV29-1 and TRBJ2-7; 7 bases are shared with TRBD2. Germline V gene sequence: CDR1 SQVTM, CDR2 ANQGSEA. The junction had 7 bases not matched to a gene; V was cut back by 6 bases and J by 2 bases. CDR3 length: 13 amino acids. CDR3 DNA sequence: TGCAGCGTCGGTTGGGGGAGGGCCTACGAGCAGTACTTC. It is translated as CSVGWGRAYEQYF.

The sample holds a few counts of this clone. The chain employs TRBV11-2 and TRBJ2-7, with 7 bases fitting TRBD2. Germline CDR1 and CDR2: SGHAT and FQNNGV. This CDR3 has 13 amino acids. V was clipped by 5 bases and J by 7 bases; unmatched bases: 8. CDR3 in DNA: TGTGCCAGCAGCCGCGGCGGGGGTTGGGAGCAGTACTTC. It translates to CASSRGGGWEQYF.

The chain recombines TRBV4-1 with TRBJ1-2, with D unclear. CDR1 is MGHRA and CDR2 is YSYEKL in the germline V gene. This CDR3 spans 18 amino acids. V was cut by 2 bases and J by 2 bases, with 21 bases left in between. The CDR3 DNA is TGCGCCAGCAGCCAATCGGGAAGTTTGATAGTACTGAACTATGGCTACACCTTC. This gives the protein CASSQSGSLIVLNYGYTF.

The chain carries TRBV19 and TRBJ1-5; D is unresolved. In germline, CDR1 is LNHDA, CDR2 SQIVND (reference sequence). V lost 5 bases and J 1 base, leaving 9 bases between the germline ends. There are 14 residues in the CDR3. CDR3 sequence (DNA): TGTGCCAGTAGTCCGGGTTGGAGCAATCAGCCCCAGCATTTT. Translating it yields CASSPGWSNQPQHF.

This rearrangement joins TRBV7-3 to TRBJ2-2; 15 bases align to TRBD2. The CDR3 extends over 21 amino acids. J was trimmed by 4 bases and V by 0 bases; bases with no gene match: 12. CDR1 SGHTA and CDR2 FQGTGA come from the germline V gene. As DNA, the CDR3 is TGTGCCAGCAGCTTAACAGACGGGACTAGCGGGGGGCCGAACCCCACCGGGGAGCTGTTTTTT. Translating gives CASSLTDGTSGGPNPTGELFF. Supplemented by reference TRBV7-3 and TRBJ2-2, the full variable domain reads GAGVSQTPSNKVTEKGKYVELRCDPISGHTALYWYRQSLGQGPEFLIYFQGTGAADDSGLPNDRFFAVRPEGSVSTLKIQRTERGDSAVYLCASSLTDGTSGGPNPTGELFFGEGSRLTVL.

The rearrangement uses TRBV7-9 and TRBJ2-7; D might be TRBD2 (7 bases). This CDR3 contains 15 residues. CDR1 SEHNR and CDR2 FQNEAQ come from the germline V gene (reference sequence). V was trimmed by 5 bases and J by 7 bases, leaving 21 bases between them. The CDR3, as DNA: TGTGCCAGCAGCCTACGGGGGGCTGGAGGGGATGAGCAGTACTTC. Translation gives CASSLRGAGGDEQYF. Looking up the rest from reference TRBV7-9 and TRBJ2-7 gives the full variable domain: DTGVSQNPRHKITKRGQNVTFRCDPISEHNRLYWYRQTLGQGPEFLTYFQNEAQLEKSRLLSDRFSAERPKGSFSTLEIQRTEQGDSAMYLCASSLRGAGGDEQYFGPGTRLTVT.

As DNA, the CDR3 is TGTGCCAGCAGTCCAAAACCTCAGGGTTTATTTGCCAAAAACATTCAGTACTTC. It is translated as CASSPKPQGLFAKNIQYF. The genes are TRBV27 and TRBJ2-4; tentatively, D is TRBD1 (5 bases). Germline V CDR1 and CDR2: MNHEY, SMNVEV (reference sequence). V was pared by 5 bases and J by 1 base, with 21 bases between. This CDR3 comprises 18 residues.

The chain joins TRBV5-1 to TRBJ1-2; TRBD1 matches at 8 bases. The CDR3 extends over 14 amino acids. The V and J ends lost 3 bases and 7 bases, in that order; junction bases with no gene match: 8. The germline V gene has CDR1 SGHRS and CDR2 YFSETQ. CDR3 DNA: TGCGCCAGCAGCTCGTCAGACAGGGGTCTTGGCTACACCTTC. It yields the protein CASSSSDRGLGYTF.

This chain links TRBV6-6 with TRBJ1-5, with a tentative D call TRBD1 (6 bases). Germline V lookup: CDR1 MNHNY, CDR2 SVGAGI (reference sequence). The CDR3 covers 14 residues. The V end was cut by 5 bases, the J end by 3 bases, with 11 bases between. The CDR3 region is CASSLWTDNQPQHF. CDR3 nucleotides: TGTGCCAGCAGTCTATGGACAGACAATCAGCCCCAGCATTTT.

CDR3: CASSPAGGVNYGYTF. CDR3 in DNA: TGTGCCAGCAGCCCAGCGGGGGGCGTGAACTATGGCTACACCTTC. This chain joins TRBV7-9 and TRBJ1-2, with a weak D call TRBD1 (6 bases). The CDR3 is 15 amino acids. Germline CDR1 and CDR2: SEHNR and FQNEAQ (reference sequence). V was pared by 5 bases and J by 2 bases, with 15 bases between.

The chain couples TRBV20-1 to TRBJ1-2; 8 nucleotides agree with TRBD1. Germline-derived CDR1 and CDR2 are DFQATT and SNEGSKA (reference sequence). The CDR3 runs to 11 residues. The trim removed 6 bases at V and 8 bases at J, leaving 5 bases unmatched. The CDR3 DNA sequence: TGCAGTGCCTTTGGACAGGGAGGCTACACCTTC. It encodes CSAFGQGGYTF.

The rearrangement links TRBV27 to TRBJ1-5; D possibly corresponds to TRBD1 (5 bases). CDR1 is MNHEY and CDR2 is SMNVEV in the germline V gene (reference sequence). This CDR3 region has 14 residues. V was cut by 2 bases and J by 8 bases, with 13 bases left in between. The CDR3 DNA sequence: TGTGCCAGCAGTTTAAGGGAGGGGATGAAGCCCCAGCATTTT. The encoded protein is CASSLREGMKPQHF.

Many counts were recorded for this clone. The rearrangement links TRBV6-5 to TRBJ1-4; 7 nucleotides line up with TRBD1. The CDR3 is made up of 14 amino acids. V shed 6 bases and J 7 bases; nucleotides not matched to a gene: 8. Germline values: CDR1 MNHEY, CDR2 SVGAGI. The CDR3 reads CASRLTGRVEKLFF. In nucleotides, the CDR3 is TGTGCCAGCAGGTTGACAGGGAGAGTTGAAAAACTGTTTTTT.

The rearrangement joins TRBV5-1 to TRBJ1-1; D is unresolved. Germline V gene sequence: CDR1 SGHRS, CDR2 YFSETQ. CDR3 length: 16 amino acids. V was trimmed by 0 bases and J by 4 bases, leaving 16 bases between them. CDR3 coding DNA: TGCGCCAGCAGCTTGGAAGAGTCCAACCTAGGCACTGAAGCTTTCTTT. Encoded protein: CASSLEESNLGTEAFF.

This clone was seen only a few times. In the same sample, other DNA sequences code for this CDR3. The rearrangement joins TRBV7-2 to TRBJ2-5; tentative D call: TRBD1 (7 bases). Germline assignment: CDR1 SGHTA and CDR2 FQGNSA. The CDR3 length is 13 residues. Trimming pared 5 bases from V and 4 bases from J, leaving 11 bases between. The CDR3 spells CASSRQGGETQYF. The CDR3 nucleotides read TGTGCCAGCAGCCGACAGGGAGGAGAGACCCAGTACTTC.